These 7 T cell receptor beta chains share one sample of origin, sequenced in a study of identifying expanded T cells in peripheral blood. Using immunoSEQ multiplex PCR, the repertoire was profiled, and TCRdb retains in-frame clones only, with some absent. This sample carries tens of thousands of clones, 89% of them seen once, and the ten largest clones take about 3%. The sample consisted of blood. These receptors were collected from a person between 18 and 75 years old in good health.

The chain employs TRBV4-2 and TRBJ2-2; D gene uncertain. V was pared by 0 bases and J by 0 bases, with 11 bases between. The CDR3 has 17 residues. Looked up from germline, CDR1 is LGHNA and CDR2 is YNFKEQ. The DNA for the CDR3 is TGTGCCAGCAGCCAAGATCTGAAGCAGACGAACACCGGGGAGCTGTTTTTT. This codes for CASSQDLKQTNTGELFF.

The V and J genes are TRBV5-4 and TRBJ2-7; D not certain. V gave up 0 bases and J gave up 6 bases, with 16 bases separating them. From germline, CDR1 is SGHNT and CDR2 YYREEE (reference sequence). The length of the CDR3 is 15 residues. The CDR3 sequence is CASSLVADQYREQYF. The CDR3 DNA sequence: TGTGCCAGCAGCTTGGTAGCAGATCAATACCGCGAGCAGTACTTC. Together with reference TRBV5-4 and TRBJ2-7, the CDR3 gives the full variable domain: ETGVTQSPTHLIKTRGQQVTLRCSSQSGHNTVSWYQQALGQGPQFIFQYYREEENGRGNFPPRFSGLQFPNYSSELNVNALELDDSALYLCASSLVADQYREQYFGPGTRLTVT.

This clone showed up just once. This chain links TRBV9 with TRBJ2-1, with 12 bases identical to TRBD1. After removal of 3 bases from V and 0 bases from J, the junction contained 7 bases not matched to a gene. The CDR3 is 18 amino acids. Germline loops: CDR1 SGDLS, CDR2 YYNGEE. CDR3 sequence reads: CASSGRDRGPTSYNEQFF. CDR3 bases: TGTGCCAGCAGCGGCCGGGACAGGGGGCCCACCTCCTACAATGAGCAGTTCTTC.

J is TRBJ1-2 and V is TRBV7-9; possibly TRBD1 for D (6 bases). Per the germline V gene, CDR1 is SEHNR and CDR2 is FQNEAQ (reference sequence). The ends were cut back, 0 bases at V and 4 bases at J, with 9 bases in the middle. The CDR3 is made up of 14 amino acids. This CDR3 is CASSLADSIYGYTF. The CDR3 DNA follows: TGTGCCAGCAGCTTAGCGGACAGTATCTATGGCTACACCTTC.

The V call is TRBV21-1, the J call TRBJ2-1; the D segment call TRBD1 is taken from the table without a DNA check. TRBV21-1 has pseudogene status. CDR3 length: 20 residues. The CDR3 DNA sequence: TGTGCCAGCACCGCAAACGGGGGTGCCGGGACAGTGAGCTCCTACAATGAGCAGTTCTTC. Residues: CASTANGGAGTVSSYNEQFF.

The rearrangement joins TRBV6-5 to TRBJ2-7; D uncertain. Trimming pared 0 bases from V and 5 bases from J, leaving 2 bases between. The CDR3 is made up of 11 amino acids. CDR1 and CDR2 (germline): MNHEY, SVGAGI. CDR3 DNA: TGTGCCAGCAGTTACTCACACGAGCAGTACTTC. Encoded protein: CASSYSHEQYF.

The rearrangement uses TRBV4-3 and TRBJ2-1, with 10 bases matching TRBD2. V shed 1 base, J shed 6 bases, and the junction held 6 bases outside the gene matches. This CDR3 comprises 16 residues. From germline, CDR1 is LGHNA and CDR2 YSLEER. CDR3 amino acids: CASSQGIAGGPNEQFF. CDR3 nucleotides: TGCGCCAGCAGCCAAGGGATAGCGGGGGGTCCCAATGAGCAGTTCTTC.